One TCR beta chain is described in this entry. This sample was taken from a study of blood T cell repertoires in COVID-19. On the study more broadly: Collection of acute and convalescent COVID-19 samples took place in the United States, Italy and Spain. Sample material is recorded as cDNA or gDNA derived from T cells, B-cell-depleted T cells, or PBMCs.

Trimming took 5 bases from V and 3 from J; bases not matched to a gene: 2. This CDR3 contains 15 residues. Per the germline V gene, CDR1 is MNHEY and CDR2 is SVGEGT. Per the original data handling: Estimated nucleated cell counts came from reference gene primer amplification. Generated by immunoSEQ multiplex PCR, the TCRdb table keeps only in-frame clones and is missing some. The DNA was the basis for D and trimming; V, J and clone size are from that table. This sample carries 80,000 to 100,000 clones, about 89% of them seen once, and the ten largest clones take 10%. The rearrangement uses TRBV6-2 or TRBV6-3 and TRBJ2-7; the match to TRBD2 covers 15 bases. The receptor's source is a man aged 50 to 59 with acute or convalescent COVID-19. The specimen sequenced was peripheral blood. CDR3 protein: CASSGLAGGLYEQYF. In DNA, the CDR3 is TGTGCCAGCAGTGGACTAGCGGGAGGGCTCTACGAGCAGTACTTC.